This TCR beta chain was sequenced in a study of breast tumors, draining lymph nodes, adjacent tissues. Breast cancer patients provided tissue from their axillary draining lymph nodes. TCRdb fed the multiplex PCR reads into MiXCR, producing one record per CDR3 protein. The profile shows roughly 220,000 distinct CDR3 sequences, around 35% of them singletons. Whole-study results and caveats: That most tumor T cells come from lymph nodes remained unproven. Findings are consistent with lymph node origin and intratumoral expansion of most tumor T cells. Tumor repertoires ranked between lymph nodes and nontumor tissue in diversity, with V and J gene preferences.

A remark on this clonotype: Antigen: not known. A much larger clonotype is one base distant, so this may be a read error.

This CDR3 region has 14 residues. The receptor's source is a female donor with breast cancer. Some clones in this sample may be carry-over from other donors' samples. Sequenced sample: axillary lymph node tissue. The chain employs TRBV12-3 or TRBV12-4 and TRBJ2-7; 8 bases line up with TRBD2. This CDR3 is CASGLGGGEGEQCF. The CDR3 nucleotides are TGTGCTAGTGGTCTCGGGGGGGGAGAAGGCGAGCAGTGCTTC.